One TCR beta chain is described in this entry. Here immunoSEQ multiplex PCR was the method, and the copy in TCRdb shows in-frame clones only, minus some. The sample consists of tens of thousands of clones, roughly 87% of them appearing once. This specimen comes from a study of control samples from healthy donors and cancer patients. Sequencing was carried out using PBMCs. The receptor comes from a man between 60 and 75 years old with head and neck cancer.

The CDR3 protein is CASRGHENTGELFF. The CDR3, as DNA: TGTGCCAGCAGGGGACACGAGAACACCGGGGAGCTGTTTTTT. The chain employs TRBV6-4 and TRBJ2-2; maybe TRBD1 (6 bases). The CDR3 length is 14 residues. Per the germline V gene, CDR1 is MRHNA and CDR2 is SNTAGT. The V and J ends lost 6 bases and 1 base respectively, with 9 bases between them.